This paragraph reports one TCR beta chain. RNA transcripts provided the source from which TCR beta CDR3 regions were amplified. The TCR CDR3 first-round RT-PCR relied on the HTBI primer set. TCRdb reanalysed the multiplex PCR reads using MiXCR and keeps one entry per CDR3 protein. The table records 560,000 or so distinct CDR3 sequences, about 20% of them present only once. These data come from a study of T cells in Graves' hyperthyroidism and ophthalmopathy. The CDR3 contains 16 residues. Germline-derived CDR1 and CDR2 are SGHVS and FQNEAQ. After removal of 5 bases from V and 0 bases from J, the junction contained 7 bases not matched to a gene. Inclusion characteristics of ophthalmopathy patients comprised a Clinical Activity Score of at least 3, a NOSPECS grade of at least 4, and duration under 3 months. Patients with uncontrolled infections, other autoimmune diseases, pregnancy or lactation were excluded.

The receptor was derived from a middle-aged man with Graves' ophthalmopathy. The sequencing sample was made of blood. The V gene is TRBV7-8, the J gene TRBJ2-1; 7 bases map to TRBD1. This CDR3 is CASSPTGLSSYNEQFF. CDR3 DNA sequence: TGTGCCAGCAGCCCGACAGGGTTATCCTCCTACAATGAGCAGTTCTTC.